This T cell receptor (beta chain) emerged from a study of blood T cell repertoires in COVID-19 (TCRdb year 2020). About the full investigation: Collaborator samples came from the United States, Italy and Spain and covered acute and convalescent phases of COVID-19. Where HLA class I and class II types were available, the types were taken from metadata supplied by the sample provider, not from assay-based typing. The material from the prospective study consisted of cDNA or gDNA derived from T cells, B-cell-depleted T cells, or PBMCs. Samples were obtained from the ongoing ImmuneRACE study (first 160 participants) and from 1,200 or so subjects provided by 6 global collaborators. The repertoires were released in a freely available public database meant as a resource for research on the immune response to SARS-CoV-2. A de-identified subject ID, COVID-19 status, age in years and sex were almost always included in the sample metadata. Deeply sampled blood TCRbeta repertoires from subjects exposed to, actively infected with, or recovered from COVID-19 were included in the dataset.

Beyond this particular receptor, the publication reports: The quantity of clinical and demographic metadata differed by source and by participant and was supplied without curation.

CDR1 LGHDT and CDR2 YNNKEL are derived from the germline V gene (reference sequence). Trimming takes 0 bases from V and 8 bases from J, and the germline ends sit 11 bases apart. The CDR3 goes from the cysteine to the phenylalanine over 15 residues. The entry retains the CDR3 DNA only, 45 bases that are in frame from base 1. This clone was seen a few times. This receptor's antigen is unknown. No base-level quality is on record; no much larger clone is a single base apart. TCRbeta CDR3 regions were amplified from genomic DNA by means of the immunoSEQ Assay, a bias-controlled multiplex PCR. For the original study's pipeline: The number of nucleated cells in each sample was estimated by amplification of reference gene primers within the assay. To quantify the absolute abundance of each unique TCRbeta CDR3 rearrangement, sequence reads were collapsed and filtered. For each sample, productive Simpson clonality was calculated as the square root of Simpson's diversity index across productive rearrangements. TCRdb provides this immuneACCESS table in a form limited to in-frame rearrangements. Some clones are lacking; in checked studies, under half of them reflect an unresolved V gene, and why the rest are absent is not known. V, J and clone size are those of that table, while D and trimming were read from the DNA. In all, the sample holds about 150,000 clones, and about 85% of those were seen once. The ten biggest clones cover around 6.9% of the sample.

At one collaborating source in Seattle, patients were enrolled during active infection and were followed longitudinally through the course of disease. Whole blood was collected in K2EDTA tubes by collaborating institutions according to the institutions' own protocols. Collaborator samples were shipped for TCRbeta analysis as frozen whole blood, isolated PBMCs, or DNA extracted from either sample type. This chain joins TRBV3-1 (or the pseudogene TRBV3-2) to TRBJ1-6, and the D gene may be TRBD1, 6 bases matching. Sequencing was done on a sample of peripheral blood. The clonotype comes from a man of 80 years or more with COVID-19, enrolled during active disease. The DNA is TGTGCCAGCAGCCAAGACGCAGGGGTCGATTCACCCCTCCACTTT. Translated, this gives CASSQDAGVDSPLHF.